This T cell receptor beta chain appears in the sequencing data of a study of cytomegalovirus exposure and HLA in healthy donors. The PCR employed 60 Vbeta primers together with 13 Jbeta primers. Generated by immunoSEQ multiplex PCR, the TCRdb table keeps only in-frame clones and is missing some. The sample includes roughly 200,000 clones, roughly 85% of them seen just once. Findings of the study overall: What a later analysis showed was that several of the most significant clusters appeared linked to common viral pathogens. A later analysis showed TCR association rates differing by HLA locus, peaking at DRB1 and lowest at HLA-C.

The CDR3 is 13 amino acids. CDR1 is MNHNY, CDR2 SVGAGI, per germline (reference sequence). Trimming cost V 6 bases and J 2 bases, with 7 bases left between them. To note about this clone: Its antigen is undetermined.

These donors, healthy bone marrow donors, were studied. Material for sequencing was PBMCs. The chain couples TRBV6-6 to TRBJ1-4; D call uncertain. The clonotype originates from a woman aged 18-29 years in good health and CMV-seronegative. For the CDR3, the DNA is TGTGCCAGCAGCAAAATCACTAATGAAAAACTGTTTTTT. Translation: CASSKITNEKLFF.